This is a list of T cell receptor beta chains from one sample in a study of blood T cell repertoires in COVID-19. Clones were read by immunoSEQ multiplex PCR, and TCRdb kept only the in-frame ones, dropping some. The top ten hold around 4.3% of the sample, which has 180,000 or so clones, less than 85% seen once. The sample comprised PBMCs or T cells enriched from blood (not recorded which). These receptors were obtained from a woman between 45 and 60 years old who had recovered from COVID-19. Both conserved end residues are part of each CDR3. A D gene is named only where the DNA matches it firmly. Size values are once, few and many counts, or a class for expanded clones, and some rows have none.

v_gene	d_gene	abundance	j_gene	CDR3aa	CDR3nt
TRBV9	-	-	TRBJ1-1	CASSLGGVNTEAFF	TGTGCCAGCAGCTTGGGAGGAGTGAACACTGAAGCTTTCTTT
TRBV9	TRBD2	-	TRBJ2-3	CASSGKELAGQTSTDTQYF	TGTGCCAGCAGCGGGAAGGAACTAGCGGGACAAACTAGCACAGATACGCAGTATTTT
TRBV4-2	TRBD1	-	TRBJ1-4	CASSQEGTASNEKLFF	TGTGCCAGCAGCCAAGAAGGGACAGCATCTAATGAAAAACTGTTTTTT
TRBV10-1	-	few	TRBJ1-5	CASIPETWSNQPQHF	TGCGCCAGCATACCCGAGACTTGGAGCAATCAGCCCCAGCATTTT
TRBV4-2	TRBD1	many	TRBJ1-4	CASSQETGQGGEKLFF	TGTGCCAGCAGCCAAGAGACGGGACAGGGGGGCGAAAAACTGTTTTTT
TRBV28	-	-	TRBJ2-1	CASMKLNNEQFF	TGTGCCAGCATGAAACTAAACAATGAGCAGTTCTTC
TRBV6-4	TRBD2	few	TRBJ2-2	CASSMAGGPTGELFF	TGTGCCAGCAGCATGGCGGGGGGGCCCACCGGGGAGCTGTTTTTT
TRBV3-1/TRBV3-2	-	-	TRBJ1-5	CASSQDLALPQHF	TGTGCCAGCAGCCAAGATCTAGCCCTGCCTCAGCATTTT
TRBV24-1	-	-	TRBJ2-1	CATSDSGGKKGQFF	TGTGCCACCAGTGATTCCGGAGGAAAAAAGGGGCAGTTCTTC
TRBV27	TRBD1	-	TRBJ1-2	CASSTTDRGGHTF	TGTGCCAGCAGTACAACGGACAGGGGCGGCCACACCTTC
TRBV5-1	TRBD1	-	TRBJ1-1	CASSFSQGRGPGAEAFF	TGCGCCAGCAGCTTTTCTCAGGGAAGGGGGCCCGGGGCTGAAGCTTTCTTT
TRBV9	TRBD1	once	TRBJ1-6	CASSADRTNSPLHF	TGTGCCAGCAGCGCGGACAGGACTAATTCACCCCTCCACTTT
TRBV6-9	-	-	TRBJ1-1	CASSSMIRLSTEAFF	TGTGCCAGCAGTTCCATGATAAGACTGAGCACTGAAGCTTTCTTT
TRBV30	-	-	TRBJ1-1	CACPRGHLNTEAFF	TGTGCCTGCCCTAGGGGACACTTGAACACTGAAGCTTTCTTT
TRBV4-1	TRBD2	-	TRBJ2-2	CASSQGSTGGNTGELFF	TGCGCCAGCAGCCAAGGGTCAACGGGGGGGAACACCGGGGAGCTGTTTTTT
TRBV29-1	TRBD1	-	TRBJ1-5	CSVEEGTGGGQPQHF	TGCAGCGTTGAAGAGGGAACAGGGGGCGGTCAGCCCCAGCATTTT
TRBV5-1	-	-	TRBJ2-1	CASSFGSGAAYNEQFF	TGCGCCAGCAGCTTTGGTTCAGGGGCGGCCTACAATGAGCAGTTCTTC
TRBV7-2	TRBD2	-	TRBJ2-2	CASSFVGGGNTGELFF	TGTGCCAGCAGCTTTGTTGGCGGGGGTAACACCGGGGAGCTGTTTTTT
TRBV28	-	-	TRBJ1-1	CASSFDLGGGGGAEAFF	TGTGCCAGCAGCTTCGACCTGGGGGGGGGAGGAGGCGCTGAAGCTTTCTTT
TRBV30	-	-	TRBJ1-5	CAWSVGVQPQHF	TGTGCCTGGAGTGTTGGAGTCCAGCCCCAGCATTTT
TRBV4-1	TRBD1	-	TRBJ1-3	CASSQGPWGTASGNTIYF	TGCGCCAGCAGCCAAGGCCCCTGGGGGACAGCCTCTGGAAACACCATATATTTT
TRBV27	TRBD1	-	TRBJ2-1	CASSTLRDRGNEQFF	TGTGCCAGCAGCACCCTCCGGGACAGGGGCAATGAGCAGTTCTTC
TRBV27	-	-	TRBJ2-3	CASSLTGLGDTQYF	TGTGCCAGCAGTTTAACAGGGCTCGGAGATACGCAGTATTTT
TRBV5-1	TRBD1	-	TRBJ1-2	CASSYPGTGGRGYTF	TGCGCCAGCAGCTACCCTGGGACAGGGGGTCGAGGCTACACCTTC
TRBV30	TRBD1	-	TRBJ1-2	CAWSPNPGQTSF	TGTGCCTGGAGCCCAAATCCGGGACAGACCTCCTTC
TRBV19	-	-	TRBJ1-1	CASSVGRIMNTEAFF	TGTGCCAGTAGTGTTGGCAGAATAATGAACACTGAAGCTTTCTTT
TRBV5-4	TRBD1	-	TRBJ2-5	CASSQRQGQETQYF	TGTGCCAGCAGCCAGAGACAGGGCCAAGAGACCCAGTACTTC
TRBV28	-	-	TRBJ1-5	CASTIWRGQPQHF	TGTGCCAGCACCATCTGGAGGGGTCAGCCCCAGCATTTT
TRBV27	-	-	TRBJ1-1	CASSLIHGAGDVKTTEAFF	TGTGCCAGCAGTTTGATCCACGGAGCGGGGGACGTGAAGACCACTGAAGCTTTCTTT
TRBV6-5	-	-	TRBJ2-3	CASSPRGGFTDTQYF	TGTGCCAGCAGCCCGAGGGGGGGGTTCACAGATACGCAGTATTTT
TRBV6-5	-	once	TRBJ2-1	CASSYGGLPGNEQFF	TGTGCCAGCAGTTACGGGGGCCTTCCTGGCAATGAGCAGTTCTTC
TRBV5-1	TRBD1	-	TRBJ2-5	CASSSSGTGMFETQYF	TGCGCCAGCAGCTCCTCCGGGACAGGGATGTTCGAGACCCAGTACTTC
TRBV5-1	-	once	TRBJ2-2	CASSQAVVRNGELFF	TGCGCCAGCAGCCAAGCGGTCGTGAGGAACGGGGAGCTGTTTTTT
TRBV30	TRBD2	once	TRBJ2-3	CAWSGSGLAGAADTQYF	TGTGCCTGGAGTGGGTCTGGACTAGCGGGAGCGGCAGATACGCAGTATTTT